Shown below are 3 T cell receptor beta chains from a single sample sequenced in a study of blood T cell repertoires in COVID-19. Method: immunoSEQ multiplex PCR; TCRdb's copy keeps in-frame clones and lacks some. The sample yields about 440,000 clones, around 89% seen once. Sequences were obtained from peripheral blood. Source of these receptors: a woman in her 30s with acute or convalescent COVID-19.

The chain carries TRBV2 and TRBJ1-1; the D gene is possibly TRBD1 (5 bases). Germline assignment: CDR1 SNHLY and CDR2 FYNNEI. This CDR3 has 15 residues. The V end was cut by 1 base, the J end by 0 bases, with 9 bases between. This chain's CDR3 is CASSEGRQMNTEAFF. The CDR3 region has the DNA TGTGCCAGCAGTGAAGGCCGACAGATGAACACTGAAGCTTTCTTT.

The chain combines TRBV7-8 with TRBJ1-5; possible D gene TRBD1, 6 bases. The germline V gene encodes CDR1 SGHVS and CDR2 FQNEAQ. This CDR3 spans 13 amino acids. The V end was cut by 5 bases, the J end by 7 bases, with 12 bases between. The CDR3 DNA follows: TGTGCCAGCAGCGGGGGACACGGACAGCCCCAGCATTTT. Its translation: CASSGGHGQPQHF.

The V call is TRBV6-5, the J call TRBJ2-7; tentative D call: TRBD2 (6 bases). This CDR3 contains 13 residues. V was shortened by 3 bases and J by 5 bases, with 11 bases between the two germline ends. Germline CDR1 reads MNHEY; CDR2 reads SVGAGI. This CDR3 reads CASSYRSGDEQYF. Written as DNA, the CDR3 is TGTGCCAGCAGTTATCGATCGGGGGACGAGCAGTACTTC.